This T cell receptor beta chain was recovered during a study of T-cell memory formation after mild COVID-19 (dated by TCRdb to the early 2020s). General notes on the study: Most TCR sequence clusters were specific to one of the two donors. Longitudinal TCRalpha and TCRbeta repertoire sequencing tracked T-cell clones expanding and contracting after mild COVID-19 in a couple of donors. The cohort was made up of two young adult volunteers, one female and one male, who were previously healthy. General study outcomes and caveats: From day 15 to 85, contracting clones showed balanced CD4/CD8 phenotypes, whereas a second wave of clones that expanded from day 15 to 37 leaned towards CD4+. Whether the second-wave clones peaking on day 37 were SARS-CoV-2 specific was not confirmed. Some responding clones were found in pre-infection memory, which suggests that pre-existing cross-reactive memory T cells took part in the SARS-CoV-2 response. Only two mild cases were covered in the study, and larger cohorts including severe cases with pre-infection samples were considered necessary. Contracting CD4+ clones were found mainly in CM and EM memory subsets, while CD8+ clones were enriched in EMRA.

PBMCs were isolated by Ficoll-Paque density gradient centrifugation. Note on this clonotype: It has no known antigen specificity. No much larger clone is present one base from it, and per-base qualities are unavailable.

TCRdb names Illumina NovaSeq 6000 as the instrument used. TCRalpha and TCRbeta cDNA libraries were constructed by 5'RACE with constant-segment primers, with sample barcodes and unique molecular identifiers being introduced. RNA was extracted from every sample with Trizol reagent. Libraries were amplified in two PCR steps, with a second sample barcode and Illumina TruSeq adapters added in the second step. Sequencing of the libraries was done on an Illumina NovaSeq, producing 2 x 150 bp paired-end reads. The authors' analysis ran thus. Demultiplexing of reads and collapsing into UMI-guided consensus sequences were performed with migec v1.2.7. Using mixcr v2.1.11, UMI consensuses were aligned to TRA and TRB V and J templates and then assembled into clonotypes. A clonotype was counted as expanded or contracted only when both edgeR and NoisET called the clonotype significant, with the noise models trained on biological replicates. For edgeR calls, the cutoffs were a false discovery rate-adjusted p below 0.01 and a log2 fold-change threshold of 1. PCA with hierarchical clustering of max-normalized trajectories of the 1000 most abundant clonotypes was used as exploratory dynamics analysis. Each responding clone was given a CD4 or CD8 phenotype based on the CD4+ and CD8+ repertoires, which had been sequenced separately. The raw public reads went through TCRdb reprocessing: fastp at Q25, MiXCR clone calling, in-frame beta chains kept. When rows share a CDR3 protein, they turn into one entry using the most common DNA and genes. These V and J calls originate from TCRdb's pipeline instead of the authors' own analysis. In all, the sample holds about 110,000 distinct CDR3 sequences, and roughly an eighth of those were seen once. The top ten clones comprise around 30% of the sample.

CDR1 MNHEY and CDR2 SVGEGT are derived from the germline V gene. The junction carries 29 bases between V and J, which are trimmed by 6 bases and 5 bases respectively. The CDR3 holds 18 amino acids from the cysteine to the phenylalanine. The DNA shown is the 54-base CDR3, in frame from base 1. The chain employs TRBV6-2 or TRBV6-3 and TRBJ2-7; no D gene is confidently identified. The clonotype comes from an adult woman who had mild COVID-19 (a few samples of this study predate the infection). The sample titles of this study are shuffled in the database, so cell type and time point are left out; the donor was told from shared clones. Sequenced: PBMCs or a T cell subset sorted from them (not recorded which). The sequence in DNA is TGTGCCAGCAGCCCTCGTCGAGGTCTTAGTCCCTTTTTTGACGAGCAGTACTTC. Translated, it gives CASSPRRGLSPFFDEQYF.